This T cell receptor (beta chain) appears in the sequencing data of a study of blood T cell repertoires in COVID-19. This CDR3 is built from 13 residues. V lost 3 bases and J 3 bases, leaving 9 bases between the germline ends. The germline V gene has CDR1 SGHDT and CDR2 YYEEEE. The protocol was immunoSEQ multiplex PCR, while the TCRdb copy is restricted to in-frame clones and leaves out a portion. The repertoire has around 320,000 clones, around 92% of them found once; the top ten carry 2.9%. The gene calls are TRBV5-6 and TRBJ1-1, with D uncertain. This TCR came from a woman aged 50 to 65 who had been exposed to COVID-19. The sequenced sample consisted of PBMCs or T cells enriched from blood (not recorded which). In DNA form, the CDR3 reads TGTGCCAGCAGCTCCGCGAGGGACACTGAAGCTTTCTTT. Protein product: CASSSARDTEAFF. Together with reference TRBV5-6 and TRBJ1-1, the CDR3 gives the full variable domain: DAGVTQSPTHLIKTRGQQVTLRCSPKSGHDTVSWYQQALGQGPQFIFQYYEEEERQRGNFPDRFSGHQFPNYSSELNVNALLLGDSALYLCASSSARDTEAFFGQGTRLTVV.